Listed below are T cell receptor beta chains from one sample, sequenced in a study of shared clonotypes between healthy human individuals. Assay used: immunoSEQ multiplex PCR; TCRdb lists only in-frame clones, some missing. The sample comprises about 1 million clones, 75% of which are singletons, and approximately 1.5% rests with the top ten. The source material was memory CD4+ T cells sorted from blood. The receptors were sampled from a man younger than 30 in good health. CDR3s include the opening cysteine and the closing phenylalanine or tryptophan. D genes are given only for firm matches. Some rows mark clone size as missing; the rest say once, few, many or name a class of expanded clone.

v_call	d_call	clone_size	j_call	cdr3_nt	cdr3_aa
TRBV5-4	.	.	TRBJ1-4	TGTGCCAGCAGCCGAGCCGAGGGGAAGGGTGAAAAACTGTTTTTT	CASSRAEGKGEKLFF
TRBV2	TRBD2	.	TRBJ2-7	TGTGCCAGCAGTAAGACTAGCGGGGGGTCGTACGAGCAGTACTTC	CASSKTSGGSYEQYF
TRBV7-8	TRBD1	.	TRBJ2-2	TGTGCCAGCAGCTTCAGGGGGTTTAACACCGGGGAGCTGTTTTTT	CASSFRGFNTGELFF
TRBV15	TRBD2	.	TRBJ2-1	TGTGCCACCAGCAGAGATCGACTAGCGGGAGTCGGTGAGCAGTTCTTC	CATSRDRLAGVGEQFF
TRBV18	TRBD2	once	TRBJ2-3	TGTGCCAGCTCACCGCAGCGGGAGGGCCATGATACGCAGTATTTT	CASSPQREGHDTQYF
TRBV19	TRBD2	.	TRBJ2-7	TGTGCCAGTAGTGAACTAGCGGGGGGCTCCTACGAGCAGTACTTC	CASSELAGGSYEQYF
TRBV7-9	.	.	TRBJ1-1	TGTGCCAGCAGCTTGGGGCGGGGGAGAGACACTGAAGCTTTCTTT	CASSLGRGRDTEAFF
TRBV6-1	.	.	TRBJ1-5	TGTGCCAGCAGTGAAGGAGGGGGAGGTCAGCCCCAGCATTTT	CASSEGGGGQPQHF
TRBV5-1	.	.	TRBJ2-3	TGCGCCAACATAACTACCTTGGAGGGAGATACGCAGTATTTT	CANITTLEGDTQYF
TRBV28	.	.	TRBJ1-1	TGTGCCAGCAAAATTGTACAGGAGAACACTGAAGCTTTCTTT	CASKIVQENTEAFF
TRBV2	.	.	TRBJ2-7	TGTGCCAGCAGCCTCCAGATGAACGGGGACGAGCAGTACTTC	CASSLQMNGDEQYF
TRBV28	.	.	TRBJ1-3	TGTGCCAGCAAATTAATTCAGGGGAGGAACACCATATATTTT	CASKLIQGRNTIYF
TRBV19	TRBD2	.	TRBJ2-5	TGTGCCACCCTAAAAGAACGGGGGAGGGGCCAAGAGACCCAGTACTTC	CATLKERGRGQETQYF
TRBV10-2	TRBD2	many	TRBJ2-5	TGCGCCAGCAGCCAGGGACTAGCGGGAGGACAAGAGACCCAGTACTTC	CASSQGLAGGQETQYF
TRBV5-4	.	.	TRBJ2-7	TGCGCCAGCAGCCAAGATCGAGGACGGGAGCAGTACTTC	CASSQDRGREQYF